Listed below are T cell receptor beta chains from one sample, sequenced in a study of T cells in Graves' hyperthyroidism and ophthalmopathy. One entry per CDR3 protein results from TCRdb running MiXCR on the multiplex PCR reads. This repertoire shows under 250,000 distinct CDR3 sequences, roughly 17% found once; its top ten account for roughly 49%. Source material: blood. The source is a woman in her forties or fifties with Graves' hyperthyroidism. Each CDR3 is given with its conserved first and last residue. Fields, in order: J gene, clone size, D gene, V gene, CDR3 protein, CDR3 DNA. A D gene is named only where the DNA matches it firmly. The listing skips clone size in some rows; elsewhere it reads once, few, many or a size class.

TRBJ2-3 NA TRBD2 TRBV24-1 CATSDLGLAGGSDTQYF TGTGCCACCAGTGATCTCGGACTAGCGGGAGGGTCAGATACGCAGTATTTT
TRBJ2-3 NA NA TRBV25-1 CASSESRVTLRDTQYF TGTGCCAGCAGTGAATCGAGGGTAACCTTAAGGGATACGCAGTATTTT
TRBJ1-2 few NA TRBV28 CASSLPPVSYGYTF TGTGCCAGCAGTCTCCCGCCGGTTTCCTATGGCTACACCTTC
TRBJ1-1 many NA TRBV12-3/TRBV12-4 CASSFVGTEAFF TGTGCCAGCAGTTTCGTTGGCACTGAAGCTTTCTTT
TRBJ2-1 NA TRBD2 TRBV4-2 CASSQVMERVAGVLEQFF TGTGCCAGCAGCCAAGTAATGGAGCGTGTAGCGGGAGTTCTTGAGCAGTTCTTC
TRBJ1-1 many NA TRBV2 CASRDDTMNTEAFF TGTGCCAGCAGAGATGACACCATGAACACTGAAGCTTTCTTT
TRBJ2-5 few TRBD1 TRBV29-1 CSVEDGQAGETQYF TGCAGCGTTGAAGACGGACAGGCGGGAGAGACCCAGTACTTC
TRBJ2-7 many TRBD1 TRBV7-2 CASSWTGQGEQYF TGTGCCAGCAGTTGGACGGGACAGGGCGAGCAGTACTTC
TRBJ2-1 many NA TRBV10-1 CASSVGGEQFF TGCGCCAGCAGTGTGGGGGGTGAGCAGTTCTTC
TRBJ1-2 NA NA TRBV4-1 CASSQDGKGPSNYGYTF TGCGCCAGCAGCCAAGATGGGAAAGGACCGTCAAACTATGGCTACACCTTC
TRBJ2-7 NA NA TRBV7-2 CASSRVESGQYF TGTGCCAGCAGCCGAGTCGAATCGGGGCAGTACTTC
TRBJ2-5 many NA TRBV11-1 CASSSSGEAAETQYF TGTGCCAGCAGCTCGTCGGGAGAGGCCGCTGAGACCCAGTACTTC
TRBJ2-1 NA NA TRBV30 CAWSGSRHEQFF TGTGCCTGGAGCGGGAGTAGACATGAGCAGTTCTTC
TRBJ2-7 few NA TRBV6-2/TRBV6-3 CASRDPGHNYEQYF TGTGCCAGCAGGGACCCGGGACACAACTACGAGCAGTACTTC
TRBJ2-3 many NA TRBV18 CASSPRSGGAADTQYF TGTGCCAGCTCACCACGATCGGGGGGCGCGGCAGATACGCAGTATTTT
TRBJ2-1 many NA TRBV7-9 CASSLGAHEQFF TGTGCCAGCAGCTTAGGCGCCCATGAGCAGTTCTTC
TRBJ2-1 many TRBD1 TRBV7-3 CASSLPGQGVDSEQFF TGTGCCAGCAGCCTACCGGGACAGGGGGTCGACAGTGAGCAGTTCTTC
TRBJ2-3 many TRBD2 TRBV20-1 CSAAPGLAGGTDTQYF TGCAGTGCGGCACCGGGACTAGCGGGAGGAACAGATACGCAGTATTTT
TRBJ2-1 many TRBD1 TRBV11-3 CASSLSRTGIGDEQFF TGTGCCAGCAGCTTATCCAGGACAGGGATCGGAGATGAGCAGTTCTTC
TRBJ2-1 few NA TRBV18 CASSPLPAQLSGFYNEQFF TGTGCCAGCTCACCACTACCGGCTCAACTATCAGGTTTCTACAATGAGCAGTTCTTC
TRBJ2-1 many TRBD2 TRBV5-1 CASSFSGSADEQFF TGCGCCAGCAGCTTTAGCGGGAGCGCAGATGAGCAGTTCTTC
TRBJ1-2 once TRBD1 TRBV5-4 CASSTGQGTYGYTF TGTGCCAGCAGCACGGGACAGGGAACCTATGGCTACACCTTC
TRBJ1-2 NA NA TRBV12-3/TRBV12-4 CASSFNQGYGYTF TGTGCCAGCAGTTTCAACCAGGGCTATGGCTACACCTTC
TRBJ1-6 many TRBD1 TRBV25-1 CASSAGQGARGSPLHF TGTGCCAGCAGCGCGGGACAGGGGGCACGGGGTTCACCCCTCCACTTT
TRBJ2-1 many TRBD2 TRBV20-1 CSGQREGGSEQFF TGCAGTGGGCAGCGGGAGGGTGGAAGTGAGCAGTTCTTC
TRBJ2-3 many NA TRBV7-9 CASSNRDWNTNTQYF TGTGCCAGCAGTAACCGGGACTGGAATACTAATACGCAGTATTTT
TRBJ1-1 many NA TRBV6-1 CASSYGGSNTEAFF TGTGCCAGCAGTTACGGAGGTTCGAACACTGAAGCTTTCTTT
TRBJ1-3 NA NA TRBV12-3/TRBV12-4 CASSSHGDRGTIYF TGTGCCAGCAGCAGCCATGGCGACCGGGGCACCATATATTTT